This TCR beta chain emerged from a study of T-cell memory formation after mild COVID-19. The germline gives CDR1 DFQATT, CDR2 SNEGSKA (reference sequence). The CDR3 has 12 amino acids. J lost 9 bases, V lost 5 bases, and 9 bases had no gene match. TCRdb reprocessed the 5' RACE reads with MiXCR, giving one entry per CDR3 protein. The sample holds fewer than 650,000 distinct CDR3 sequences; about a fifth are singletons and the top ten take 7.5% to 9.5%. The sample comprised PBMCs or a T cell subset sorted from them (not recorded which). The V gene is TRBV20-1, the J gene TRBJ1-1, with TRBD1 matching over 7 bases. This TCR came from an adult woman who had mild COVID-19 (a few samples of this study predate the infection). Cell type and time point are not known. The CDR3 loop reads CSASPGQSQAFF. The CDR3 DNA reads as TGCAGTGCTTCCCCGGGACAGAGTCAAGCTTTCTTT.